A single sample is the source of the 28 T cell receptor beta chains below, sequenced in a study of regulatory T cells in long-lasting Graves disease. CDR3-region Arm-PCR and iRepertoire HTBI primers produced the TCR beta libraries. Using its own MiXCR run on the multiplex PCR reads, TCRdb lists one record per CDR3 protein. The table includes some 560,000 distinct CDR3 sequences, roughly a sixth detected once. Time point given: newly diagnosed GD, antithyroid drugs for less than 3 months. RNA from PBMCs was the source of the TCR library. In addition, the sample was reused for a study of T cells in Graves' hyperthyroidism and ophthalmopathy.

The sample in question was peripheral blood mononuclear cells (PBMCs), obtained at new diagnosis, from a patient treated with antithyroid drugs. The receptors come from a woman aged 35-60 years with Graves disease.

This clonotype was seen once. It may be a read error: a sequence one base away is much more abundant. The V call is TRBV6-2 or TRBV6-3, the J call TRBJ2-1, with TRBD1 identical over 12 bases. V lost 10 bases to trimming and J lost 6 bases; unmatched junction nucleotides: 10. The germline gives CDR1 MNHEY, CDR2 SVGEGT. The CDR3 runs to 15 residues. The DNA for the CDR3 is TGTGCCAACAGCGGGGACAGGGGGCGGCCCAATGAGCAGTTCTTC. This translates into CANSGDRGRPNEQFF.

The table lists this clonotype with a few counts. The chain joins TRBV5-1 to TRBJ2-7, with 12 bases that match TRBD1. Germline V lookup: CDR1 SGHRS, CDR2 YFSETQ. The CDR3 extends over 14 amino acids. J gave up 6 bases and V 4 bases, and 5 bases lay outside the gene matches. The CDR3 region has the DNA TGCGCCAGCAGCACCGGGACAGGGGGCCTCGAGCAGTACTTC. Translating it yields CASSTGTGGLEQYF.

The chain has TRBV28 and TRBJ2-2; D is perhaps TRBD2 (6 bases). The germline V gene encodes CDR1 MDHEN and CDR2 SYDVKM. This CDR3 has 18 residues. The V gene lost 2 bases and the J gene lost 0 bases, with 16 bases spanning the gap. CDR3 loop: CASSLGGWGRTNTGELFF. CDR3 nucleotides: TGTGCCAGCAGTTTAGGGGGATGGGGGAGGACGAACACCGGGGAGCTGTTTTTT.

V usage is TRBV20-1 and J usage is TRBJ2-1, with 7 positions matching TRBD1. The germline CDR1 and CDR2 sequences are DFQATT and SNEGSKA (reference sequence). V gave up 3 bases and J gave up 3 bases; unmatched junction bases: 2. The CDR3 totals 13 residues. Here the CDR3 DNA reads TGCAGTGCTAGGTGGGACAGCTACAATGAGCAGTTCTTC. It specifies CSARWDSYNEQFF.

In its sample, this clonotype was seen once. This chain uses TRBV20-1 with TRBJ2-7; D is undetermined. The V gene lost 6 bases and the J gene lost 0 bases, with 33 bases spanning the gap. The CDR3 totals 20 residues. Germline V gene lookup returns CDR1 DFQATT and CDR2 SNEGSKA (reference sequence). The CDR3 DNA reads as TGCAGTGCCGAAAAGCTCCCCCGAGACACTTTCCCCCTCAGCTCCTACGAGCAGTACTTC. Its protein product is CSAEKLPRDTFPLSSYEQYF.

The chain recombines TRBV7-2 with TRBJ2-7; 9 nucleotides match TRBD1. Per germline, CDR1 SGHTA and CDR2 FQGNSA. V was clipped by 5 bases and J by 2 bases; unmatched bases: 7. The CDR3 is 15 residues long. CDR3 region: CASSRTGVLTYEQYF. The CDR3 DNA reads TGTGCCAGCAGCCGGACAGGGGTCTTGACCTACGAGCAGTACTTC.

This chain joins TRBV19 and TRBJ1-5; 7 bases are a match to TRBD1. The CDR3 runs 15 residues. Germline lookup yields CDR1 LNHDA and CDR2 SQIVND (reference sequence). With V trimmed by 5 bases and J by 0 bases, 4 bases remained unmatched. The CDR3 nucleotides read TGTGCCAGTAGTGATACAGGGGATAGCAATCAGCCCCAGCATTTT. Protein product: CASSDTGDSNQPQHF.

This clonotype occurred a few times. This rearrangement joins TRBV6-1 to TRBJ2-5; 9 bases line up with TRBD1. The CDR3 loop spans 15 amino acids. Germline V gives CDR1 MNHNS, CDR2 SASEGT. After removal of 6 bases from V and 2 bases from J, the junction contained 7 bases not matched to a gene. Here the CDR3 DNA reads TGTGCCAGCAGATGGACAGGGGATGAGCAAGAGACCCAGTACTTC. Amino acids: CASRWTGDEQETQYF.

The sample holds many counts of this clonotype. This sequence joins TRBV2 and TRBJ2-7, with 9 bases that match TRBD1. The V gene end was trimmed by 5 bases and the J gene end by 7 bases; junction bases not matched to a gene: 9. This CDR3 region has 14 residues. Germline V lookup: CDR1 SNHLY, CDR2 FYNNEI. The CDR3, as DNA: TGTGCCAGCAGTCCTCTACAGGGGGCGAGAGAGCAGTACTTC. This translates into CASSPLQGAREQYF.

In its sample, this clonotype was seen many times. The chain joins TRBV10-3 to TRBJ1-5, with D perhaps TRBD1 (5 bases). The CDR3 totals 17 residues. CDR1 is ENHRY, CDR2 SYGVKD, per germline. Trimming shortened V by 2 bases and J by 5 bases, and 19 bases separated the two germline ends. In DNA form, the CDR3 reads TGTGCCATCAGTGAGGGGGCGACGACCCCGGGGGATCAGCCCCAGCATTTT. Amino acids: CAISEGATTPGDQPQHF.

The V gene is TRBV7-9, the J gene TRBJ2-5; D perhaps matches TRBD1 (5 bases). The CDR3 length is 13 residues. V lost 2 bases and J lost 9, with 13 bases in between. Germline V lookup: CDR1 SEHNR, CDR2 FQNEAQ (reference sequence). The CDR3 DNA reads TGTGCCAGCAGCTTAACAACCCAGGGATCCCAGTACTTC. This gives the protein CASSLTTQGSQYF. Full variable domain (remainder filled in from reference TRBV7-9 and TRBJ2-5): DTGVSQNPRHKITKRGQNVTFRCDPISEHNRLYWYRQTLGQGPEFLTYFQNEAQLEKSRLLSDRFSAERPKGSFSTLEIQRTEQGDSAMYLCASSLTTQGSQYFGPGTRLLVL.

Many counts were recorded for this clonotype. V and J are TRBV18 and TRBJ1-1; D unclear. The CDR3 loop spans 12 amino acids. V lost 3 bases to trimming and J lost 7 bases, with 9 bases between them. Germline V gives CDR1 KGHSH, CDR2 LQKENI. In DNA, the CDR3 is TGTGCCAGCTCACCTCCTATCGGTGAAGCTTTCTTT. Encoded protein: CASSPPIGEAFF.

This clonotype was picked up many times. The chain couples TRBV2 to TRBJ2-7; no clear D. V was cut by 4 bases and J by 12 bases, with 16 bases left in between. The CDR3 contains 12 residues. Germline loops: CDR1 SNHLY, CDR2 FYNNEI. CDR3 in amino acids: CASSVSDEEGYF. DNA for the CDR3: TGTGCCAGCAGTGTATCGGACGAAGAAGGGTACTTC.

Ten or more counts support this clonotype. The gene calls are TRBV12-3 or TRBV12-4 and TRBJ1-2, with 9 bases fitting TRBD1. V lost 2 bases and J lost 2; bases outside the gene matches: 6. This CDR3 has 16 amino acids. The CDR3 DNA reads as TGTGCCAGCAGTTTAATGACAGGGGGGGAGAACTATGGCTACACCTTC. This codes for CASSLMTGGENYGYTF.

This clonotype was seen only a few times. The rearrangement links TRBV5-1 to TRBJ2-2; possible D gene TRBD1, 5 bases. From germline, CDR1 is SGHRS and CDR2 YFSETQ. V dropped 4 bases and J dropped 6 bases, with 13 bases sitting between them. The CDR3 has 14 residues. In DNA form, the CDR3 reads TGCGCCAGCAGCCCAAGCAGGGAACCCGGGGAGCTGTTTTTT. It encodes CASSPSREPGELFF.

CDR3: CASSLRTGGWNSPLHF. DNA of the CDR3: TGTGCCAGCAGTCTACGGACAGGGGGCTGGAATTCACCCCTCCACTTT. The rearrangement uses TRBV27 and TRBJ1-6, with TRBD1 identical over 11 bases. This CDR3 contains 16 residues. Trimming took 5 bases from V and 7 from J; bases not matched to a gene: 7. Per germline, CDR1 MNHEY and CDR2 SMNVEV (reference sequence).

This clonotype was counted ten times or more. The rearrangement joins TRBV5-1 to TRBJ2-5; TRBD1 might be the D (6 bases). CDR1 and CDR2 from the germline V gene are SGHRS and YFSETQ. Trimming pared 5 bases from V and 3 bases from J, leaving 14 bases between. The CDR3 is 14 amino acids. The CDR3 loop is CASSLVGGKETQYF. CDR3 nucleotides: TGCGCCAGCAGTCTGGTAGGGGGAAAAGAGACCCAGTACTTC. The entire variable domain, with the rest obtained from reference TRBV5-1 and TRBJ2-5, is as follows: KAGVTQTPRYLIKTRGQQVTLSCSPISGHRSVSWYQQTPGQGLQFLFEYFSETQRNKGNFPGRFSGRQFSNSRSEMNVSTLELGDSALYLCASSLVGGKETQYFGPGTRLLVL.

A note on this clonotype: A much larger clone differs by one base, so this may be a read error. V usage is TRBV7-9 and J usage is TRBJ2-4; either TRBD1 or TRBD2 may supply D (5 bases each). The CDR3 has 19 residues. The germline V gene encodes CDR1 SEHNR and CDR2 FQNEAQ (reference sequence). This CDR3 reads CASSLSSRRQGETKNTQYF. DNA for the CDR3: TGTGCCAGCAGCTTATCATCTAGGAGGCAGGGCGAGACCAAAAACACTCAGTACTTC.

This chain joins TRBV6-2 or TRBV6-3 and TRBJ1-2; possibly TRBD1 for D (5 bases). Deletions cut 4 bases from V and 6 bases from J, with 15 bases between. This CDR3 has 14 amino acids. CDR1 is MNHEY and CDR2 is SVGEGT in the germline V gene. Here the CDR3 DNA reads TGTGCCAGCAGTTCCCCCGGAAGGGGAGATGGCTACACCTTC. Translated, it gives CASSSPGRGDGYTF.

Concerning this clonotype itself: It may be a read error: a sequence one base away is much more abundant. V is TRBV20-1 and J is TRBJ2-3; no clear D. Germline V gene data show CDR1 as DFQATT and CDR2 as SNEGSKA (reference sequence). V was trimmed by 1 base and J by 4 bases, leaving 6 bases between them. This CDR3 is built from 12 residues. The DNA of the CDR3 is TGCAGTGCTAGAGCTCTATCAGATACGCAGTATTTT. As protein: CSARALSDTQYF.

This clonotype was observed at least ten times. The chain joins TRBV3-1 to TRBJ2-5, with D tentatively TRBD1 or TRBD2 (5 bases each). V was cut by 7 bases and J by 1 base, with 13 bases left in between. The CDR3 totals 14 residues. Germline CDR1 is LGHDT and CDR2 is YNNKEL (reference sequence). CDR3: CASTAGTIQETQYF. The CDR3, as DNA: TGTGCCAGCACCGCCGGGACCATCCAAGAGACCCAGTACTTC.

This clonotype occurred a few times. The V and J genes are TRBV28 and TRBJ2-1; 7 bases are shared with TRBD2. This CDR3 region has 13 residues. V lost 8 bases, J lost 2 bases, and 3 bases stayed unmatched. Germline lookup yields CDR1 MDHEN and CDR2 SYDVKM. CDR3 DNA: TGTGCCAGCGGCGGGGGTGCCTACAATGAGCAGTTCTTC. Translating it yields CASGGGAYNEQFF.

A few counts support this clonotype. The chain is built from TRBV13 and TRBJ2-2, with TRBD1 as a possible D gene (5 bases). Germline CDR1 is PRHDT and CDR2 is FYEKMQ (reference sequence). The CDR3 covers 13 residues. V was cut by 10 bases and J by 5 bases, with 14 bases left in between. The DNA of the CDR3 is TGTGCCACCGGTCAGGGAAGAACCGGGGAGCTGTTTTTT. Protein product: CATGQGRTGELFF.

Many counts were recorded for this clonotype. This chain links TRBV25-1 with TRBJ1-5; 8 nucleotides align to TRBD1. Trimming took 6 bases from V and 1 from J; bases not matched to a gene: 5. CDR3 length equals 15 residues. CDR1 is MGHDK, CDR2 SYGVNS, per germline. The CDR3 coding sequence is TGTGCCAGCAGCGCGACAGGGGAAAGCAATCAGCCCCAGCATTTT. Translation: CASSATGESNQPQHF.

The CDR3 sequence: CASSIKVRRQNIYNEQFF. The CDR3 bases are TGTGCCAGTAGTATAAAAGTAAGAAGACAGAATATTTACAATGAGCAGTTCTTC. This chain joins TRBV19 and TRBJ2-1; D possibly corresponds to TRBD1 (5 bases). The CDR3 extends over 18 amino acids. CDR1 LNHDA and CDR2 SQIVND come from the germline V gene (reference sequence). The V and J ends lost 2 bases and 4 bases respectively, with 21 bases between them.

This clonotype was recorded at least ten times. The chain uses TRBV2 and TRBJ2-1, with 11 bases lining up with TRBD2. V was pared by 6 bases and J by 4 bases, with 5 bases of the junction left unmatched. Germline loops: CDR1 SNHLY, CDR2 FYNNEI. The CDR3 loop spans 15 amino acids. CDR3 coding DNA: TGTGCCAGCAGCCTGACTAGCGGGGATTACAATGAGCAGTTCTTC. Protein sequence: CASSLTSGDYNEQFF. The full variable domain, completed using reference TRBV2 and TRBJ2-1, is EPEVTQTPSHQVTQMGQEVILRCVPISNHLYFYWYRQILGQKVEFLVSFYNNEISEKSEIFDDQFSVERPDGSNFTLKIRSTKLEDSAMYFCASSLTSGDYNEQFFGPGTRLTVL.

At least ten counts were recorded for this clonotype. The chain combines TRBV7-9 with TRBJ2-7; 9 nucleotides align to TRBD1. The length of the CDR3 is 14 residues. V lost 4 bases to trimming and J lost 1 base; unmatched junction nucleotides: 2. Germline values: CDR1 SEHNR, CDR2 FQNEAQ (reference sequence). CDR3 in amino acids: CASSWTGESYEQYF. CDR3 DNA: TGTGCCAGCAGCTGGACAGGGGAGTCCTACGAGCAGTACTTC.

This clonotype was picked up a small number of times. The chain's CDR3 is CASSPESGPYEQYF. In DNA, the CDR3 is TGTGCCAGCAGTCCCGAGAGCGGGCCCTACGAGCAGTACTTC. The J gene is TRBJ2-7, the V gene TRBV27, with TRBD2 as a possible D gene (6 bases). The V gene's germline CDR1 is MNHEY and CDR2 SMNVEV (reference sequence). Trimming left V 5 bases short and J 2 bases short, with 13 bases between. There are 14 residues in the CDR3.